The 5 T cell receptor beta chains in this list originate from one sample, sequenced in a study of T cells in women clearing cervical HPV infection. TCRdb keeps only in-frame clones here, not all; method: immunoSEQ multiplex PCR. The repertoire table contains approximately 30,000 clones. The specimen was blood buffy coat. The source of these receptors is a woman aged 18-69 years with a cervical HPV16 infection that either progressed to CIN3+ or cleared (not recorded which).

The CDR3 sequence is CSARDRLAYEQYF. The sequenced part of the CDR3 DNA is TGCAGTGCTAGAGATCGTCTAGCCTACGAG. This sequence joins TRBV20-1 and TRBJ2-7; no firm D call. The read stops 3 residues short of the end of the CDR3; the missing end is completed from the germline J gene. Per the germline V gene, CDR1 is DFQATT and CDR2 is SNEGSKA (reference sequence). Trimming pared 0 bases from V and 2 bases from J, leaving 8 bases between. The CDR3 runs to 13 residues.

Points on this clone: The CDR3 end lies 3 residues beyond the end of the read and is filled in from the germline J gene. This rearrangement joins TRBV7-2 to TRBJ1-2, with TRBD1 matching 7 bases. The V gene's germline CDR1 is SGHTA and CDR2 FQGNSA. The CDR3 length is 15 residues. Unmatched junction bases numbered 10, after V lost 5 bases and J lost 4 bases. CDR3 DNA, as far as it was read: TGTGCCAGCAGCCCCGGACAGGCGCCGAGCTATGGC. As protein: CASSPGQAPSYG. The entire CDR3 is CASSPGQAPSYGYTF.

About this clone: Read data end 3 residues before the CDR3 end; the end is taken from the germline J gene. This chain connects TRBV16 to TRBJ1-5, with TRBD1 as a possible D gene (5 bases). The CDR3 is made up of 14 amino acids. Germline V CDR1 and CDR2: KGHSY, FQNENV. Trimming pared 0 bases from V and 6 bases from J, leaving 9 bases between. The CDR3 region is CASSQSQGSQPQHF. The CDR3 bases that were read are TGTGCCAGCAGCCAATCGCAGGGCAGTCAGCCC.

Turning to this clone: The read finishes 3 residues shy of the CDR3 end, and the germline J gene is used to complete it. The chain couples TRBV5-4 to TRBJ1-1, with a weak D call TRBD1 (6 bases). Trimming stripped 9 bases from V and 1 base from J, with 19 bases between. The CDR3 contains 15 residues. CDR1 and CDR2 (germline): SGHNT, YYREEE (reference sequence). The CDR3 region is CATSLLGTQNTEAFF. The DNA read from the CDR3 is TGTGCCACCTCCCTACTGGGGACACAGAACACTGAA.

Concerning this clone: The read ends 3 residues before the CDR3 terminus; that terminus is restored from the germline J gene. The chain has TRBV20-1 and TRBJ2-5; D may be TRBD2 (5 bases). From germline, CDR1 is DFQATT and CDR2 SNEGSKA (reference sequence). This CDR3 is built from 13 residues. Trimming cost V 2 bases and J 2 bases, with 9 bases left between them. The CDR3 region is CSARLSGQETQYF. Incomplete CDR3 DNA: TGCAGTGCTAGACTGAGCGGTCAAGAGACC.